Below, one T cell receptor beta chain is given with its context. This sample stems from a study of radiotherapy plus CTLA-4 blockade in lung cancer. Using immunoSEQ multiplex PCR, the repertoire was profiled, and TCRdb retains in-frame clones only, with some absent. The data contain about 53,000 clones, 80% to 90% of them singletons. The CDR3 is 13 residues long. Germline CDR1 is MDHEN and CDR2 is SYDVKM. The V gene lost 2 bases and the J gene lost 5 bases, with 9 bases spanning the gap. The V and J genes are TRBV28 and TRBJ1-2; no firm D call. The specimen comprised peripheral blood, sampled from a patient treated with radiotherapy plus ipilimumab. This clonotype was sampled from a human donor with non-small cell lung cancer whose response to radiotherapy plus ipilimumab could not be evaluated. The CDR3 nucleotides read TGTGCCAGCAGTTTAACTATCATATATGGCTACACCTTC. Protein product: CASSLTIIYGYTF.